These T cell receptor beta chains were read from a single sample in a study of T cells in Graves' hyperthyroidism and ophthalmopathy. One entry per CDR3 protein results from TCRdb running MiXCR on the multiplex PCR reads. Of roughly 500,000 distinct CDR3 sequences in the sample, approximately 49% were seen once. Sequenced sample: peripheral blood or thyroid tissue (not recorded which). The receptors here all came from an adult woman with Graves' disease, either hyperthyroidism or ophthalmopathy (not recorded which). The CDR3 runs from the conserved cysteine through the conserved F or W. Fields, in order: D gene, clone size, J gene, V gene, CDR3 protein, CDR3 DNA. The D gene is left open where the match is weak. Rows may omit the clone size; those that give it use once, few, many or a size class.

TRBD1,NA,TRBJ1-2,TRBV7-9,CASSWSGGHLGYTF,TGTGCCAGCAGCTGGTCAGGGGGCCATCTGGGCTACACCTTC
NA,NA,TRBJ1-6,TRBV19,CASRETPNSPLNF,TGTGCCAGTCGGGAGACACCTAATTCACCCCTCAACTTT
TRBD2,NA,TRBJ2-7,TRBV5-1,CASSPGTSGVSYEQYF,TGCGCCAGCAGCCCCGGGACTAGCGGGGTCTCCTACGAGCAGTACTTC
TRBD2,many,TRBJ2-7,TRBV7-2,CASSPSAGYYEQYF,TGTGCCAGCAGCCCCTCAGCGGGGTACTACGAGCAGTACTTC
NA,NA,TRBJ2-7,TRBV4-1,CASSQVPLGSSYEQYF,TGCGCCAGCAGCCAAGTCCCCTTGGGGAGCTCCTACGAGCAGTACTTC
TRBD1,few,TRBJ1-1,TRBV19,CASGTGAAEAFF,TGTGCCAGTGGGACAGGGGCCGCTGAAGCTTTCTTT
NA,NA,TRBJ2-5,TRBV7-9,CASSPLNSRETQYF,TGTGCCAGTAGTCCTCTGAACAGTCGGGAGACCCAGTACTTC
TRBD1,many,TRBJ1-1,TRBV20-1,CSASQQGAGTEAFF,TGCAGTGCCTCTCAACAGGGGGCAGGAACTGAAGCTTTCTTT
NA,many,TRBJ1-1,TRBV6-2/TRBV6-3,CASSHYPRGTEAFF,TGTGCCAGCAGTCACTACCCCCGTGGGACTGAAGCTTTCTTT
NA,NA,TRBJ2-7,TRBV28,CASRTGLQYEQYF,TGTGCCAGCAGAACCGGACTTCAATACGAGCAGTACTTC
NA,NA,TRBJ2-7,TRBV20-1,CSARVVSDFYEQYF,TGCAGTGCTAGGGTGGTTTCAGACTTCTACGAGCAGTACTTC
TRBD2,few,TRBJ2-5,TRBV20-1,CSASRLAGGVQETQYF,TGCAGTGCTAGTCGACTAGCGGGGGGCGTACAAGAGACCCAGTACTTC
TRBD1,many,TRBJ1-1,TRBV25-1,CASSERTGNTEAFF,TGTGCCAGCAGTGAAAGGACAGGAAACACTGAAGCTTTCTTT
NA,NA,TRBJ2-6,TRBV29-1,CSIEGGEANVLTF,TGCAGCATTGAAGGGGGTGAGGCCAACGTCCTGACTTTC
NA,many,TRBJ2-7,TRBV7-9,CASQRGSLSPYF,TGTGCCAGCCAGCGTGGCAGCCTGTCTCCGTACTTC
NA,NA,TRBJ1-6,TRBV6-2/TRBV6-3,CASEHPDSPLHF,TGTGCCAGCGAGCATCCGGATTCACCCCTCCACTTT
TRBD1,NA,TRBJ1-5,TRBV6-2/TRBV6-3,CASSYWGQGSNQPQHF,TGTGCCAGCAGTTATTGGGGACAGGGCAGCAATCAGCCCCAGCATTTT
NA,NA,TRBJ1-1,TRBV7-2,CASSTIPTEAFF,TGTGCCAGCAGCACTATCCCCACTGAAGCTTTCTTT
TRBD1,NA,TRBJ1-1,TRBV5-1,CASRSGQDEAFF,TGCGCCAGCAGATCGGGACAGGATGAAGCTTTCTTT
NA,NA,TRBJ1-1,TRBV7-6,CASSQMRWGMNTEAFF,TGTGCCAGCAGCCAAATGCGTTGGGGGATGAACACTGAAGCTTTCTTT
TRBD1,many,TRBJ1-1,TRBV7-2,CASSSLTGPTEAFF,TGTGCCAGCAGCTCCCTGACAGGGCCAACTGAAGCTTTCTTT
NA,NA,TRBJ1-6,TRBV9,CASSVLGSPLHF,TGTGCCAGCAGCGTTCTGGGTTCACCCCTCCACTTT
TRBD1,NA,TRBJ1-2,TRBV20-1,CSPGDRVGGYTF,TGCAGTCCCGGGGACAGGGTTGGTGGCTACACCTTC
TRBD1,few,TRBJ1-2,TRBV7-9,CASSSQGIIYGYTF,TGTGCCAGCAGCTCACAGGGGATAATCTATGGCTACACCTTC
NA,NA,TRBJ2-3,TRBV5-4,CASTYLGTDTQYF,TGTGCCAGCACCTACCTAGGCACAGATACGCAGTATTTT
NA,NA,TRBJ2-7,TRBV7-9,CASSQGGGGRQGF,TGTGCCAGCAGCCAAGGTGGGGGGGGGAGACAGGGCTTC
NA,few,TRBJ1-2,TRBV2,CASSPVTGFGYTF,TGTGCCAGCAGCCCCGTCACAGGTTTTGGCTACACCTTC
NA,NA,TRBJ2-5,TRBV7-9,CASSFMGQETQYF,TGTGCCAGCAGCTTCATGGGCCAAGAGACCCAGTACTTC
TRBD1,many,TRBJ1-5,TRBV28,CASSGGTGDPAQHF,TGTGCCAGCAGTGGCGGGACAGGGGATCCGGCCCAGCATTTT
TRBD1,many,TRBJ1-1,TRBV2,CASSETLSAHRGNTEAFF,TGTGCCAGCAGTGAAACCCTATCGGCTCACAGGGGGAACACTGAAGCTTTCTTT
TRBD1,few,TRBJ2-4,TRBV30,CAWGQAARGIQYF,TGTGCCTGGGGACAGGCGGCCAGGGGCATTCAGTACTTC
NA,NA,TRBJ1-5,TRBV15,CATSRGSGSNQPQHF,TGTGCCACCAGCAGAGGATCAGGGAGCAATCAGCCCCAGCATTTT
NA,NA,TRBJ1-1,TRBV12-3/TRBV12-4,CASSLDYGNTEAFF,TGTGCCAGCAGTTTAGATTACGGGAACACTGAAGCTTTCTTT